These 22 T cell receptor beta chains share one sample of origin, sequenced in a study of blood T cell repertoires in COVID-19. The table came from immunoSEQ multiplex PCR; TCRdb's copy has only in-frame clones and leaves some out. The repertoire holds around 110,000 clones, 70% to 90% seen once, with around 2% in the top ten. Specimen: peripheral blood. The receptors were sampled from a man aged 25 to 40 with acute or convalescent COVID-19.

The rearrangement joins TRBV19 to TRBJ2-2; a weak D match, TRBD2 (6 bases). This CDR3 is built from 15 residues. The V gene lost 1 base and the J gene lost 4 bases, with 10 bases spanning the gap. Germline CDR1 and CDR2: LNHDA and SQIVND (reference sequence). CDR3 amino acids: CASSIGGGITGELFF. In DNA form, the CDR3 reads TGTGCCAGTAGTATAGGTGGGGGGATCACCGGGGAGCTGTTTTTT.

The chain carries TRBV7-9 and TRBJ1-2; the D is unclear. Germline V lookup: CDR1 SEHNR, CDR2 FQNEAQ (reference sequence). V was clipped by 6 bases and J by 2 bases, with 16 bases between them. The CDR3 has 15 residues. The CDR3 DNA sequence: TGTGCCAGCAGTTTCGAGGGATTCGGCAACTATGGCTACACCTTC. The encoded protein is CASSFEGFGNYGYTF. The variable domain in full, with the rest retrieved from reference TRBV7-9 and TRBJ1-2, is DTGVSQNPRHKITKRGQNVTFRCDPISEHNRLYWYRQTLGQGPEFLTYFQNEAQLEKSRLLSDRFSAERPKGSFSTLEIQRTEQGDSAMYLCASSFEGFGNYGYTFGSGTRLTVV.

CDR3: CAISSFATNEKLFF. CDR3 DNA: TGTGCCATCAGCAGTTTTGCAACTAATGAAAAACTGTTTTTT. The chain combines TRBV10-3 with TRBJ1-4; D is unresolved. The CDR3 runs 14 residues. The V gene's germline CDR1 is ENHRY and CDR2 SYGVKD. The V and J ends lost 6 bases and 0 bases respectively, with 8 bases between them.

The gene calls are TRBV6-2 or TRBV6-3 and TRBJ2-3; TRBD2 is a possible D gene (7 bases). Germline assignment: CDR1 MNHEY and CDR2 SVGEGT. This CDR3 is 16 amino acids long. With 0 bases removed from V and 2 bases from J, the gap between germline ends came to 12 bases. CDR3 protein: CASSYSGGGATDTQYF. The DNA of the CDR3 is TGTGCCAGCAGTTACTCTGGAGGGGGGGCCACAGATACGCAGTATTTT.

The gene calls are TRBV2 and TRBJ1-2; 7 bases match TRBD1. This CDR3 has 14 residues. Germline V gene data show CDR1 as SNHLY and CDR2 as FYNNEI. J was trimmed by 5 bases and V by 2 bases; bases with no gene match: 5. This CDR3 is CASSEQGGRYGYTF. The CDR3 coding sequence is TGTGCCAGCAGTGAACAGGGGGGACGGTATGGCTACACCTTC.

J is TRBJ2-7 and V is TRBV10-2; 9 bases match TRBD1. This CDR3 region has 13 residues. CDR1 and CDR2 (germline): WSHSY, SAAADI. Unmatched junction bases numbered 2, after V lost 3 bases and J lost 5 bases. DNA for the CDR3: TGCGCCAGCAGTGAAAGACAGGGGGACGAGCAGTACGTC. Translation: CASSERQGDEQYV.

This rearrangement joins TRBV27 to TRBJ2-5; 9 nucleotides match TRBD2. The CDR3 totals 13 residues. V dropped 8 bases and J dropped 4; count of bases not matched to a gene: 5. Germline CDR1 MNHEY, CDR2 SMNVEV (reference sequence). The DNA for the CDR3 is TGTGCCAGCGCGGGAGGGGGCTTAGAGACCCAGTACTTC. Amino acids: CASAGGGLETQYF.

The chain employs TRBV6-5 and TRBJ1-4; 10 positions agree with TRBD1. V lost 2 bases, J lost 7 bases, and 7 bases stayed unmatched. From germline, CDR1 is MNHEY and CDR2 SVGAGI. The CDR3 is made up of 16 amino acids. The CDR3 region has the DNA TGTGCCAGCAGTTACACCCGACAGGGGGCGCTTGAAAAACTGTTTTTT. It is translated as CASSYTRQGALEKLFF.

The chain links TRBV5-6 to TRBJ2-4; TRBD1 is a possible D gene (6 bases). Trimming removed 4 bases from V and 2 bases from J, with 13 bases in between. The germline gives CDR1 SGHDT, CDR2 YYEEEE. The CDR3 consists of 15 residues. The CDR3 here is CASSPPTGTKNIQYF. Written as DNA, the CDR3 is TGTGCCAGCAGCCCCCCCACAGGGACCAAAAACATTCAGTACTTC.

CDR3 in DNA: TGTGCCAGCACCCAGGTGGGAGGGGACACTGAAGCTTTCTTT. It encodes CASTQVGGDTEAFF. The J gene is TRBJ1-1, the V gene TRBV6-1; a possible D gene is TRBD1 (5 bases). The germline V gene has CDR1 MNHNS and CDR2 SASEGT. CDR3 length: 14 amino acids. Trimming shortened V by 7 bases and J by 3 bases, and 15 bases separated the two germline ends.

This sequence joins TRBV29-1 and TRBJ2-7, with a possible D match to TRBD1 (5 bases). Deletions cut 4 bases from V and 3 bases from J, with 16 bases between. The CDR3 runs 14 residues. Germline assignment: CDR1 SQVTM and CDR2 ANQGSEA. CDR3 in amino acids: CSVVIVLTDYEQYF. In nucleotides, the CDR3 is TGCAGCGTTGTAATCGTCTTGACAGACTACGAGCAGTACTTC.

This clone has just a few counts. The J gene is TRBJ2-1, the V gene TRBV4-1; 11 nucleotides line up with TRBD2. The junction had 2 bases not matched to a gene; V was cut back by 0 bases and J by 4 bases. In germline, CDR1 is MGHRA, CDR2 YSYEKL. The CDR3 covers 16 residues. The CDR3 spells CASSQDPSGGYNEQFF. DNA for the CDR3: TGCGCCAGCAGCCAAGATCCTAGCGGGGGGTACAATGAGCAGTTCTTC.

The chain recombines TRBV6-5 with TRBJ2-1; D is perhaps TRBD2 (6 bases). The germline gives CDR1 MNHEY, CDR2 SVGAGI. There are 15 residues in the CDR3. V was trimmed by 2 bases and J by 0 bases, leaving 8 bases between them. CDR3 sequence reads: CASSYRGSSYNEQFF. In nucleotides, the CDR3 is TGTGCCAGCAGTTACCGGGGGAGCTCCTACAATGAGCAGTTCTTC.

The chain joins TRBV27 to TRBJ2-1; 8 nucleotides align to TRBD2. The CDR3 is 15 amino acids. Germline CDR1 MNHEY, CDR2 SMNVEV (reference sequence). J was trimmed by 1 base and V by 5 bases; bases with no gene match: 4. The CDR3 spells CASSISGSSYNEQFF. CDR3 coding DNA: TGTGCCAGCAGTATAAGCGGGAGTTCCTACAATGAGCAGTTCTTC.

This chain links TRBV20-1 with TRBJ2-3; D not certain. CDR1 is DFQATT and CDR2 is SNEGSKA in the germline V gene (reference sequence). With 6 bases removed from V and 8 bases from J, the gap between germline ends came to 12 bases. This CDR3 comprises 11 residues. CDR3 DNA sequence: TGCAGTGCCCCCCTGTCGGGTACGCAGTATTTT. Encoded protein: CSAPLSGTQYF.

The chain uses TRBV5-1 and TRBJ2-1, with a possible D match to TRBD2 (6 bases). V gave up 0 bases and J gave up 1 base, with 14 bases separating them. The CDR3 spans 17 residues. Germline CDR1 reads SGHRS; CDR2 reads YFSETQ. The CDR3 DNA is TGCGCCAGCAGCTTGGCCGGCGGGGTGGGGTCCTACAATGAGCAGTTCTTC. It is translated as CASSLAGGVGSYNEQFF.

Here the CDR3 reads CASSLARAGGQEETQYF. The CDR3 DNA follows: TGCGCCAGCAGCTTGGCCCGGGCCGGGGGGCAAGAAGAGACCCAGTACTTC. The chain carries TRBV5-1 and TRBJ2-5; D is possibly TRBD2 (7 bases). CDR3 length: 17 amino acids. Per germline, CDR1 SGHRS and CDR2 YFSETQ. Deletions cut 0 bases from V and 3 bases from J, with 18 bases between. The full variable domain, in which reference TRBV5-1 and TRBJ2-5 provide the parts outside the CDR3, is KAGVTQTPRYLIKTRGQQVTLSCSPISGHRSVSWYQQTPGQGLQFLFEYFSETQRNKGNFPGRFSGRQFSNSRSEMNVSTLELGDSALYLCASSLARAGGQEETQYFGPGTRLLVL.

This chain uses TRBV9 with TRBJ1-4, with unresolved D. Trimming shortened V by 0 bases and J by 7 bases, and 13 bases separated the two germline ends. This CDR3 comprises 15 residues. Looked up from germline, CDR1 is SGDLS and CDR2 is YYNGEE. The CDR3 DNA follows: TGTGCCAGCAGCGTAGCCGAGGGCTTGGGTGAAAAACTGTTTTTT. It translates to CASSVAEGLGEKLFF.

This clone was seen only a few times. This chain connects TRBV12-3 or TRBV12-4 to TRBJ2-5; D is ambiguous. Trimming cost V 5 bases and J 8 bases, with 9 bases left between them. This CDR3 has 11 residues. This CDR3 is CASSNRVTQYF. Here the CDR3 DNA reads TGTGCCAGCAGTAACCGGGTTACCCAGTACTTC.

The chain couples TRBV7-9 to TRBJ2-5, with D possibly matching TRBD2 (5 bases). V lost 5 bases and J lost 9, with 19 bases in between. The CDR3 totals 14 residues. Germline V CDR1 and CDR2: SEHNR, FQNEAQ (reference sequence). This chain's CDR3 is CASSPGGETRSQYF. The DNA of the CDR3 is TGTGCCAGCAGCCCCGGTGGGGAGACGAGGTCCCAGTACTTC.

This rearrangement joins TRBV5-1 to TRBJ2-3; no reliable D call. Germline loops: CDR1 SGHRS, CDR2 YFSETQ. V was trimmed by 3 bases and J by 3 bases, leaving 8 bases between them. CDR3 length: 13 amino acids. The CDR3 sequence is CASSSVLTDTQYF. CDR3 bases: TGCGCCAGCAGCTCTGTGTTGACAGATACGCAGTATTTT. The entire variable domain, with the rest obtained from reference TRBV5-1 and TRBJ2-3, is as follows: KAGVTQTPRYLIKTRGQQVTLSCSPISGHRSVSWYQQTPGQGLQFLFEYFSETQRNKGNFPGRFSGRQFSNSRSEMNVSTLELGDSALYLCASSSVLTDTQYFGPGTRLTVL.

The sample holds one count of this clone. V gene TRBV5-1 combines with J gene TRBJ2-2; D uncertain. The germline V and J ends were trimmed by 5 bases and 6 bases, with 11 bases remaining between them. Germline values: CDR1 SGHRS, CDR2 YFSETQ. This CDR3 contains 13 residues. The CDR3 bases are TGCGCCAGCAGTTATCGCCCGGCCGGGGAGCTGTTTTTT. Its translation is CASSYRPAGELFF.